Listed below are T cell receptor beta chains from one sample, sequenced in a study of blood T cells in healthy people across ages. TCRdb reprocessed the 5' RACE reads with MiXCR, giving one entry per CDR3 protein. The sample lists 750,000 to 850,000 distinct CDR3 sequences; around 25% were seen once. These data also featured in a second study, about T cells of mothers and their children.

The sequenced sample was blood. These TCRs come from a boy younger than 18 in good health. Both conserved end residues are part of each CDR3. D genes are given only for firm matches. Expanded clones are given a class, and other clones once, few, many or no size at all.

j_call,clone_size,d_call,v_call,cdr3_nt,cdr3_aa
TRBJ2-7,few,-,TRBV12-3/TRBV12-4,TGTGCCAGCACCCTGACAGGCCGCTCCAACGAGCAGTACTTC,CASTLTGRSNEQYF
TRBJ2-7,-,-,TRBV5-5,TGTGCCAGCAGCCCTGTCTCAAACGGGGCCTACGAGCAGTACTTC,CASSPVSNGAYEQYF
TRBJ2-3,-,-,TRBV6-2/TRBV6-3,TGTGCCAGCAGTTACGCGACAGCCCACACAGATACGCAGTATTTT,CASSYATAHTDTQYF
TRBJ2-2,few,-,TRBV6-1,TGTGCCAGCCGATCCTTTGATTTGGGGGATAACACCGGGGAGCTGTTTTTT,CASRSFDLGDNTGELFF
TRBJ2-1,-,-,TRBV28,TGTGCCACCAAAAATCCCCTGGGGAATGAGCAGTTCTTC,CATKNPLGNEQFF
TRBJ2-1,-,-,TRBV7-2,TGTGCCAGCAGCTTCGATATAAGTTCCTACAATGAGCAGTTCTTC,CASSFDISSYNEQFF
TRBJ2-5,few,-,TRBV20-1,TGCAGTGCTAGAGATCGCAGCTTTTCTGGTGAGACCCAGTACTTC,CSARDRSFSGETQYF
TRBJ1-4,few,TRBD1,TRBV18,TGTGCCAGCTCACCACCAGGACAGGCAAATGAAAAACTGTTTTTT,CASSPPGQANEKLFF
TRBJ2-1,few,TRBD1,TRBV6-1,TGTGCCAGCAGCGAGGACAGGCTCTCCTACAATGAGCAGTTCTTC,CASSEDRLSYNEQFF
TRBJ2-7,many,TRBD2,TRBV7-9,TGTGCCAGCAGCCCAGGGACTAGCGGCACCGAGCAGTACTTC,CASSPGTSGTEQYF
TRBJ2-7,-,TRBD1,TRBV5-6,TGTGCCAGCAGTCGGCGACCGGGACAGGTCTCCTGGGAGCAGTACTTC,CASSRRPGQVSWEQYF
TRBJ2-3,-,-,TRBV7-2,TGTGCCAGCAGCCCATCGACAGGAAAGTATACGCAGTATTTT,CASSPSTGKYTQYF
TRBJ1-6,-,TRBD1,TRBV7-9,TGTGCCAGCAGCCTCGACAGGGATAATTCACCCCTCCACTTT,CASSLDRDNSPLHF
TRBJ2-7,-,-,TRBV14,TGTGCCAGCAGCCAAGGGTTGGGGGACTACGAGCAGTACTTC,CASSQGLGDYEQYF
TRBJ1-5,-,TRBD1,TRBV7-9,TGTGCCAGCAGCTCCTACAGACAGGGAGGCAATCAGCCCCAGCATTTT,CASSSYRQGGNQPQHF
TRBJ2-7,-,TRBD1,TRBV28,TGTGCCAGCAGTACACTGGACAGGGGGTTTTCATCCTACGAGCAGTACTTC,CASSTLDRGFSSYEQYF
TRBJ2-1,-,TRBD2,TRBV7-6,TGTGCCAGCAGCCCCGAACTAGCGGGACACTACAATGAGCAGTTCTTC,CASSPELAGHYNEQFF
TRBJ2-5,-,TRBD2,TRBV3-1,TGTGCCTGCAGCCAAGATGGGACTAGTAGGCAGACCCAGTACTTC,CACSQDGTSRQTQYF
TRBJ1-1,-,-,TRBV29-1,TGCAGCGTGCGGACCGCCTCGGCTATGAACACTGAAGCTTTCTTT,CSVRTASAMNTEAFF
TRBJ2-5,once,-,TRBV20-1,TGCAGTGCTAGAGAGGCAGGACTGCTACAAGAGACCCAGTACTTC,CSAREAGLLQETQYF
TRBJ2-5,-,TRBD1,TRBV28,TGTGCCGGCGTAAAGGACAGGGAAGAGACCCAGTACTTC,CAGVKDREETQYF
TRBJ1-5,-,-,TRBV29-1,TGCAGCGTTCAGAGCGACAGGTCTAGCAATCAGCCCCAGCATTTT,CSVQSDRSSNQPQHF
TRBJ2-2,few,-,TRBV7-3,TGTGCCAGCAGCCAAGGGGTTGGCGCGAACACCGGGGAGCTGTTTTTT,CASSQGVGANTGELFF
TRBJ1-2,-,-,TRBV7-9,TGTGCCAGCAGCCAAGACTGGAACTATAACTATGGCTACACCTTC,CASSQDWNYNYGYTF
TRBJ2-3,few,TRBD2,TRBV12-3/TRBV12-4,TGTGCCTGCAGTTTAGAAAGGGACTATCAGTATTTT,CACSLERDYQYF
TRBJ1-1,few,-,TRBV3-1,TGTGCCAGCAGAGGGACCACTGAAGCTTTCTTT,CASRGTTEAFF
TRBJ1-2,once,TRBD1,TRBV18,TGTGCCAGCTCACCGGGACAGGGTGAAAACTATGGCTACACCTTC,CASSPGQGENYGYTF
TRBJ2-5,-,-,TRBV7-2,TGTGCCAGCAGCTTAGCGCTAAGGACACAATTCCCAGAGACCCAGTACTTC,CASSLALRTQFPETQYF
TRBJ2-2,few,-,TRBV25-1,TGTGCCAGCAGTGTGACTAGTTCGACCGGGGAGCTGTTTTTT,CASSVTSSTGELFF
TRBJ1-1,few,TRBD1,TRBV7-8,TGTGCCAGCAGCCAGCCGACAGGGGCCCGGGAGAACACTGAAGCTTTCTTT,CASSQPTGARENTEAFF
TRBJ2-5,-,TRBD1,TRBV6-2/TRBV6-3,TGTGCCAGCAGTTACCCGATTGACAGGGCGGTCAGGGAGACCCAGTACTTC,CASSYPIDRAVRETQYF
TRBJ2-3,-,TRBD1,TRBV4-3,TGCGCCAGCAGCCTCGTTCGACAGGGCACGCAGTATTTT,CASSLVRQGTQYF
TRBJ1-1,few,TRBD1,TRBV6-2/TRBV6-3,TGTGCCAGCAGTTACCCCGGGACAGGGGGCAGAAGGACTGGAGCTTTCTTT,CASSYPGTGGRRTGAFF
TRBJ1-1,once,-,TRBV6-2/TRBV6-3,TGTGCCAGCAGTCAAACAGACAACACCGAAGCTTTCTTT,CASSQTDNTEAFF
TRBJ2-1,few,-,TRBV28,TGTGCCAGCAGCCATGGCTTGGTTGCCTACAATGAGCAGTTCTTC,CASSHGLVAYNEQFF
TRBJ2-1,-,-,TRBV12-3/TRBV12-4,TGTGCCAGCAGTTTAGATCACCGCGGGGCCTTGTTTAATGCGCAGTTCTTC,CASSLDHRGALFNAQFF
TRBJ2-5,-,TRBD1,TRBV15,TGTGCCACCAGCGGTCGACAGGGAGAGCCCCAGTACTTC,CATSGRQGEPQYF
TRBJ2-3,few,-,TRBV7-2,TGTGCCAGCAGTTATCGGACAGAGGGCCGCACAGATACGCAGTATTTT,CASSYRTEGRTDTQYF
TRBJ2-7,-,TRBD1,TRBV7-2,TGTGCCAGCAGCTTCGAGGACAGGGGCGAGCAGTACTTC,CASSFEDRGEQYF
TRBJ2-7,few,-,TRBV4-3,TGCGCCAGCAGCCAAGATTATCGCGAGCAGTACTTC,CASSQDYREQYF
TRBJ2-5,few,-,TRBV15,TGTGCCACTACCGGGGCCGATCCCCAAGAGACCCAGTACTTC,CATTGADPQETQYF
TRBJ1-4,-,-,TRBV10-3,TGTGCCATCAGTGAGACGGACAGTAATGAAAAACTGTTTTTT,CAISETDSNEKLFF
TRBJ2-5,-,-,TRBV6-2/TRBV6-3,TGTGCCAGCAGTTTACAGGGTATAGAGACCCAGTACTTC,CASSLQGIETQYF
TRBJ2-5,few,TRBD2,TRBV5-1,TGCGCCAGCAGCTTGGGGTCTAGCGGGGGCCAAGAGACCCAGTACTTC,CASSLGSSGGQETQYF
TRBJ2-7,-,TRBD1,TRBV5-1,TGCGCCAGCAGCCAGAGGACAGGGAACATCGGCGAGCAGTACTTC,CASSQRTGNIGEQYF
TRBJ2-7,-,-,TRBV6-5,TGTGCCAGCAGTTACTTATCCGGGCAAGGCGAGCAGTACTTC,CASSYLSGQGEQYF